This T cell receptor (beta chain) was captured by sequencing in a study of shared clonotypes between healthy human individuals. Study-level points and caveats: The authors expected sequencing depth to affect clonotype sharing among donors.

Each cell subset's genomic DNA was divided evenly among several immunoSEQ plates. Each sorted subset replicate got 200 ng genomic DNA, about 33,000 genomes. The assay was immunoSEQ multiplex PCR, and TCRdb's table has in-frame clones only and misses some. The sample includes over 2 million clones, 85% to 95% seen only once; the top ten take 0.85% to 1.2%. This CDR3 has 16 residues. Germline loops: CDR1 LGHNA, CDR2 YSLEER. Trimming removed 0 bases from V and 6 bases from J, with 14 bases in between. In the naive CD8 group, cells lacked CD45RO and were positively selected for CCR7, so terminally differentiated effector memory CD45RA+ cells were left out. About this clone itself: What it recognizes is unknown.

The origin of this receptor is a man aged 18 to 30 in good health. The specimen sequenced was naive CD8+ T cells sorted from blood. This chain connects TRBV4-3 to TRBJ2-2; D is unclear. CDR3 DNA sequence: TGCGCCAGCAGCCAAGATTTCAGATCGTTGCCCGGGGAGCTGTTTTTT. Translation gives CASSQDFRSLPGELFF.